Listed below are T cell receptor beta chains from one sample, sequenced in a study of beta chain features in type 1 diabetes. Produced via immunoSEQ multiplex PCR; TCRdb's table is partial and in-frame only. The sample shows about 180,000 clones, around 7.9% of them seen only once. The sample comprised central memory CD4+ T cells from blood. The receptors stem from a young man with type 1 diabetes. CDR3s include the opening cysteine and the closing phenylalanine or tryptophan. Each record gives: V gene, clone size, J gene, D gene, CDR3 DNA, CDR3 protein. D genes are given only for firm matches. Size is stated for part of the rows, as once, few or many counts, or as a class when the clone is expanded.

V gene: TRBV5-1; clone size: many; J gene: TRBJ2-5; D gene: .; CDR3 DNA: TGCGCCAGCAGCTTGGTCGGGGAGACCCAGTACTTC; CDR3 protein: CASSLVGETQYF
V gene: TRBV28; clone size: .; J gene: TRBJ1-2; D gene: .; CDR3 DNA: TGTGCCAGCAGTCTTCACGCGAACTATGGCTACACCTTC; CDR3 protein: CASSLHANYGYTF
V gene: TRBV27; clone size: .; J gene: TRBJ2-7; D gene: TRBD2; CDR3 DNA: TGTGCCAGTTTCGTCTTAGCGGGGGGGCGATACGAGCAGTACTTC; CDR3 protein: CASFVLAGGRYEQYF
V gene: TRBV5-4; clone size: .; J gene: TRBJ1-3; D gene: TRBD1; CDR3 DNA: TGTGCCAGCAGCCGGACAGGGGACTATGGAAACACCATATATTTT; CDR3 protein: CASSRTGDYGNTIYF
V gene: TRBV15; clone size: .; J gene: TRBJ1-4; D gene: .; CDR3 DNA: TGTGCCACCAGCAGAGACCGCGGGACTAATGAAAAACTGTTTTTT; CDR3 protein: CATSRDRGTNEKLFF
V gene: TRBV30; clone size: few; J gene: TRBJ1-5; D gene: .; CDR3 DNA: TGTGCCTGGAGTGTTCTAGAAGATCAGCCCCAGCATTTT; CDR3 protein: CAWSVLEDQPQHF
V gene: TRBV6-5; clone size: .; J gene: TRBJ1-1; D gene: TRBD1; CDR3 DNA: TGTGCCAGCGCCCGGACAGGAGGTAACACTGAAGCTTTCTTT; CDR3 protein: CASARTGGNTEAFF
V gene: TRBV19; clone size: few; J gene: TRBJ1-5; D gene: TRBD1; CDR3 DNA: TGTGCCAGTAGAGACCGGGACAGGGGGATTACGGACAATCAGCCCCAGCATTTT; CDR3 protein: CASRDRDRGITDNQPQHF
V gene: TRBV30; clone size: .; J gene: TRBJ1-5; D gene: .; CDR3 DNA: TGTGCCTGGACTGTGGGGGCTCAGCCCCAGCATTTT; CDR3 protein: CAWTVGAQPQHF
V gene: TRBV2; clone size: many; J gene: TRBJ2-7; D gene: .; CDR3 DNA: TGTGCCAGCAGCCTAGAGAAGCGAAACGAGCAGTACTTC; CDR3 protein: CASSLEKRNEQYF
V gene: TRBV6-4; clone size: .; J gene: TRBJ1-6; D gene: .; CDR3 DNA: TGTGCCAGCAGTGAAGCTTCACCCCTCCACTTT; CDR3 protein: CASSEASPLHF
V gene: TRBV19; clone size: .; J gene: TRBJ2-4; D gene: TRBD2; CDR3 DNA: TGTGCCAGTAGTATTCATGCTAGCGGGAGCGTCGTCTACATTCAGTACTTC; CDR3 protein: CASSIHASGSVVYIQYF
V gene: TRBV7-2; clone size: .; J gene: TRBJ2-7; D gene: .; CDR3 DNA: TGTGCCAGCAGATCGGACAGCTACGAGCAGTACTTC; CDR3 protein: CASRSDSYEQYF
V gene: TRBV15; clone size: .; J gene: TRBJ2-2; D gene: .; CDR3 DNA: TGTGCCACCAGCAGAGATAAGCGGACCACCGGGGAGCTGTTTTTT; CDR3 protein: CATSRDKRTTGELFF
V gene: TRBV7-9; clone size: .; J gene: TRBJ1-2; D gene: .; CDR3 DNA: TGTGCCAGCAGCTGGGCCGTTGGAGGCTACACCTTC; CDR3 protein: CASSWAVGGYTF
V gene: TRBV28; clone size: few; J gene: TRBJ1-2; D gene: .; CDR3 DNA: TGTGCCAGCAGTACACACGAGCGTAACTATGGCTACACCTTC; CDR3 protein: CASSTHERNYGYTF
V gene: TRBV7-9; clone size: many; J gene: TRBJ2-1; D gene: .; CDR3 DNA: TGTGCCAGCAGGTCACAGGGAACACAGCAGTTCTTC; CDR3 protein: CASRSQGTQQFF
V gene: TRBV2; clone size: .; J gene: TRBJ2-5; D gene: .; CDR3 DNA: TGTGCCAGCAGTGAGAGCCAAGAGACCCAGTACTTC; CDR3 protein: CASSESQETQYF
V gene: TRBV5-1; clone size: .; J gene: TRBJ2-5; D gene: TRBD1; CDR3 DNA: TGCGCCAGCAGCGAAGGGGGCCTGACCCAGTACTTC; CDR3 protein: CASSEGGLTQYF
V gene: TRBV30; clone size: few; J gene: TRBJ1-5; D gene: .; CDR3 DNA: TGTGCCTGGGGGGGAGGGGGTAATCAGCCCCAGCATTTT; CDR3 protein: CAWGGGGNQPQHF
V gene: TRBV4-3; clone size: few; J gene: TRBJ1-6; D gene: .; CDR3 DNA: TGCGCCAGCAGCCAAGGACACCGGATCAATTCACCCCTCCACTTT; CDR3 protein: CASSQGHRINSPLHF
V gene: TRBV5-1; clone size: .; J gene: TRBJ2-3; D gene: .; CDR3 DNA: TGCGCCAGCAGCGGGGGACAATCCACAGATACGCAGTATTTT; CDR3 protein: CASSGGQSTDTQYF
V gene: TRBV2; clone size: few; J gene: TRBJ2-1; D gene: TRBD1; CDR3 DNA: TGTGCCAGCAGTGCGGGACAGGGGGGATACAATGAGCAGTTCTTC; CDR3 protein: CASSAGQGGYNEQFF
V gene: TRBV6-5; clone size: few; J gene: TRBJ2-1; D gene: .; CDR3 DNA: TGTGCCAGCAGCTTCAATCGGGGGTCGGGTGAGCAGTTCTTC; CDR3 protein: CASSFNRGSGEQFF
V gene: TRBV18; clone size: .; J gene: TRBJ1-2; D gene: .; CDR3 DNA: TGTGCCAGCTCACCACCCACAGTTTCCTATGGCTACACCTTC; CDR3 protein: CASSPPTVSYGYTF
V gene: TRBV5-8; clone size: .; J gene: TRBJ2-1; D gene: TRBD1; CDR3 DNA: TGTGCCAGCAGCCCGGACAGGAACTACAATGAGCAGTTCTTC; CDR3 protein: CASSPDRNYNEQFF
V gene: TRBV5-5; clone size: few; J gene: TRBJ2-3; D gene: TRBD2; CDR3 DNA: TGTGCCAGCAGCTTGCTAGCGGGGGTTGTGGGAGATACGCAGTATTTT; CDR3 protein: CASSLLAGVVGDTQYF
V gene: TRBV29-1; clone size: .; J gene: TRBJ2-7; D gene: TRBD1; CDR3 DNA: TGCAGCGCGCAGCGCCCGGGACAGACCTACGAGCAGTACTTC; CDR3 protein: CSAQRPGQTYEQYF
V gene: TRBV30; clone size: few; J gene: TRBJ2-5; D gene: TRBD1; CDR3 DNA: TGTGCCTGGAGCGTCACAGGGGGCGGTAGACAAGAGACCCAGTACTTC; CDR3 protein: CAWSVTGGGRQETQYF
V gene: TRBV28; clone size: .; J gene: TRBJ2-1; D gene: TRBD1; CDR3 DNA: TGTGCCAGCAGTTCCTCCGGGACAGGGGGCAATGAGCAGTTCTTC; CDR3 protein: CASSSSGTGGNEQFF
V gene: TRBV15; clone size: .; J gene: TRBJ2-5; D gene: .; CDR3 DNA: TGTGCCACCAGCAGAGACCCAGGGTCACAAGAGACCCAGTACTTC; CDR3 protein: CATSRDPGSQETQYF
V gene: TRBV7-2; clone size: .; J gene: TRBJ2-5; D gene: .; CDR3 DNA: TGTGCCAGCAGCTCAGGGGAGACCCAGTACTTC; CDR3 protein: CASSSGETQYF
V gene: TRBV19; clone size: few; J gene: TRBJ1-1; D gene: .; CDR3 DNA: TGTGCCAGTAGTATTGGGGCTAGCACTGAAGCTTTCTTT; CDR3 protein: CASSIGASTEAFF
V gene: TRBV18; clone size: many; J gene: TRBJ2-7; D gene: TRBD2; CDR3 DNA: TGTGCCAGCTCACCACCTAGCGGGAGGGTGGGCGAGCAGTACTTC; CDR3 protein: CASSPPSGRVGEQYF
V gene: TRBV10-2; clone size: few; J gene: TRBJ2-7; D gene: TRBD1; CDR3 DNA: TGCGCCAGCAGTGATAGGGACAGCCCTCCTGGCAAGCAGTACTTC; CDR3 protein: CASSDRDSPPGKQYF
V gene: TRBV19; clone size: few; J gene: TRBJ1-5; D gene: TRBD1; CDR3 DNA: TGTGCCAGTAGTGACCCCGGGACAGGGTCGCAGCCCCAGCATTTT; CDR3 protein: CASSDPGTGSQPQHF
V gene: TRBV7-2; clone size: few; J gene: TRBJ2-7; D gene: .; CDR3 DNA: TGTGCCAGCAGCCCCCTGGGGGGGCGGTTGGAGCAGTACTTC; CDR3 protein: CASSPLGGRLEQYF
V gene: TRBV5-1; clone size: few; J gene: TRBJ2-5; D gene: TRBD1; CDR3 DNA: TGCGCCAGCAGCTTACAGGGGATGTACCAAGAGACCCAGTACTTC; CDR3 protein: CASSLQGMYQETQYF
V gene: TRBV5-5; clone size: .; J gene: TRBJ2-2; D gene: .; CDR3 DNA: TGTGCCAGCAACCAAAATACCCCGGGGTTCACCGGGGAGCTGTTTTTT; CDR3 protein: CASNQNTPGFTGELFF
V gene: TRBV9; clone size: .; J gene: TRBJ1-1; D gene: TRBD1; CDR3 DNA: TGTGCCAGCAGCGTAGAAGGACAGGGTGAAGCTTTCTTT; CDR3 protein: CASSVEGQGEAFF
V gene: TRBV6-5; clone size: few; J gene: TRBJ1-1; D gene: TRBD1; CDR3 DNA: TGTGCCAGCAGTAACCAGGGGGCCATGGGCACTGAAGCTTTCTTT; CDR3 protein: CASSNQGAMGTEAFF
V gene: TRBV28; clone size: few; J gene: TRBJ1-1; D gene: .; CDR3 DNA: TGTGCCAGCAGGCTAAGGGCGGGCACTGAAGCTTTCTTT; CDR3 protein: CASRLRAGTEAFF